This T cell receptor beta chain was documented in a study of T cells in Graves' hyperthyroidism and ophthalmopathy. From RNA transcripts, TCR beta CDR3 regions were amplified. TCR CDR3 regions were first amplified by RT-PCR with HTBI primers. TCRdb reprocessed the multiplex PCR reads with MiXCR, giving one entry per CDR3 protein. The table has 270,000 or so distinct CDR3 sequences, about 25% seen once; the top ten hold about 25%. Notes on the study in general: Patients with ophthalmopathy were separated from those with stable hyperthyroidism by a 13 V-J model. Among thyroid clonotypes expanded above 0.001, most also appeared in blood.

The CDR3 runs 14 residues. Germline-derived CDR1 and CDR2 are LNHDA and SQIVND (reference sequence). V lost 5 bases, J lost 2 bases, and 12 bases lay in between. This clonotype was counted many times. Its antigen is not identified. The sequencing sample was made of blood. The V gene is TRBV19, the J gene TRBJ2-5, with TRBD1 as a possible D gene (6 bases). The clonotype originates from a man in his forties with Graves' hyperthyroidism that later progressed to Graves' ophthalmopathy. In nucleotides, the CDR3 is TGTGCCAGTAGTCCACAGGGATTTCAAGAGACCCAGTACTTC. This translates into CASSPQGFQETQYF.